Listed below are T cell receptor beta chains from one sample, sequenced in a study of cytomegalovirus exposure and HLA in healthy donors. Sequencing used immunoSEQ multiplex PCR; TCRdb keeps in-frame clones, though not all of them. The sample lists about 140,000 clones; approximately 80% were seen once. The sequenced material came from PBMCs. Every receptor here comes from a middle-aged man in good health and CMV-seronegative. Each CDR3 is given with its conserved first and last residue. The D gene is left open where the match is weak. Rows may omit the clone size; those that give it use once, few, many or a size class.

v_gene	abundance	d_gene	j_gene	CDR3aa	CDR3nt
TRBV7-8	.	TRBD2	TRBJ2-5	CASSLGALAAGLQETQYF	TGTGCCAGCAGCTTAGGGGCGTTGGCAGCGGGGCTTCAAGAGACCCAGTACTTC
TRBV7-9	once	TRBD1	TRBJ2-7	CASSFGQGYGYEQYF	TGTGCCAGCAGCTTCGGACAGGGGTATGGCTACGAGCAGTACTTC
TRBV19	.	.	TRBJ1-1	CASSISQGWSTEAFF	TGTGCCAGTAGTATATCACAGGGATGGTCCACTGAAGCTTTCTTT
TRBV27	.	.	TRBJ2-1	CASSFLPPYNEQFF	TGTGCCAGCAGTTTCCTCCCCCCCTACAATGAGCAGTTCTTC
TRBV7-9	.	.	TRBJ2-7	CASSLVANQGEQYF	TGTGCCAGCAGCTTAGTGGCCAATCAGGGGGAGCAGTACTTC
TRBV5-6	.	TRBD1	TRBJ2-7	CASSLTTTGDNEQYF	TGTGCCAGCAGCTTGACCACGACAGGGGATAACGAGCAGTACTTC
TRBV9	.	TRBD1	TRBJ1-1	CASSPRDRDDTEAFF	TGTGCCAGCAGCCCAAGGGACAGGGACGACACTGAAGCTTTCTTT
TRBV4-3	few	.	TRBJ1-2	CASSQSGVYGYTF	TGCGCCAGCAGCCAGTCAGGGGTTTATGGCTACACCTTC
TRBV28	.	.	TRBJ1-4	CASSFDQGSEKLFF	TGTGCCAGCAGTTTTGACCAGGGGTCTGAAAAACTGTTTTTT
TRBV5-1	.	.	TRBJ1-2	CASSLEQTNGYTF	TGCGCCAGCAGCTTGGAACAGACTAATGGCTACACCTTC
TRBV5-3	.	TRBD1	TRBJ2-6	CARSLGTGGSGANVLTF	TGTGCCAGAAGCCTCGGGACAGGGGGCTCTGGGGCCAACGTCCTGACTTTC
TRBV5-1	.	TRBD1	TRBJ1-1	CASSRTGDAEAFF	TGCGCCAGCAGCCGGACAGGGGACGCTGAAGCTTTCTTT
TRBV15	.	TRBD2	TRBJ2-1	CATSSPSGGASNEQFF	TGTGCCACCAGCAGCCCGAGCGGGGGGGCCTCCAATGAGCAGTTCTTC
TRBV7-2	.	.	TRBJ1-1	CASSLIGGYLEAFF	TGTGCCAGCAGCTTAATCGGGGGATACCTTGAAGCTTTCTTT
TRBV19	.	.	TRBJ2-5	CASSIWSGPKPETQYF	TGTGCCAGTAGTATCTGGTCAGGGCCGAAGCCAGAGACCCAGTACTTC
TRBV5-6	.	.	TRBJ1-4	CASSLGGTGEKLFF	TGTGCCAGCAGCTTGGGTGGGACTGGCGAAAAACTGTTTTTT
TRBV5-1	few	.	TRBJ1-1	CASSLEGIEAFF	TGCGCCAGCAGCTTGGAGGGGATTGAAGCTTTCTTT
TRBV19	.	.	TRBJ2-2	CASSILVVGELFF	TGTGCCAGTAGTATTCTAGTGGTCGGGGAGCTGTTTTTT
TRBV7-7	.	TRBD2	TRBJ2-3	CASSLAASGKADTQYF	TGTGCCAGCAGCTTAGCGGCTAGCGGGAAGGCAGATACGCAGTATTTT
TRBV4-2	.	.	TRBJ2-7	CASSQGVSGTTYEQYF	TGTGCCAGCAGCCAAGGTGTTAGCGGCACCACCTACGAGCAGTACTTC
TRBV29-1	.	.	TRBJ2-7	CSVGHAGPFYEQYF	TGCAGCGTGGGTCATGCGGGCCCTTTTTACGAGCAGTACTTC
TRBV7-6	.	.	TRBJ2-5	CASSLSFEVLETQYF	TGTGCCAGCAGCTTAAGTTTTGAGGTCCTAGAGACCCAGTACTTC
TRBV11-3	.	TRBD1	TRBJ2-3	CASSLRDRQDTQYF	TGTGCCAGCAGCCTAAGGGACAGACAAGATACGCAGTATTTT
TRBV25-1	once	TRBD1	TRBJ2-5	CASSAPDRAQYF	TGTGCCAGCAGTGCTCCGGACAGGGCGCAGTACTTC
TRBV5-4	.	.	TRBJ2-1	CASSLGGGTYNEQFF	TGTGCCAGCAGCTTGGGCGGAGGTACCTACAATGAGCAGTTCTTC